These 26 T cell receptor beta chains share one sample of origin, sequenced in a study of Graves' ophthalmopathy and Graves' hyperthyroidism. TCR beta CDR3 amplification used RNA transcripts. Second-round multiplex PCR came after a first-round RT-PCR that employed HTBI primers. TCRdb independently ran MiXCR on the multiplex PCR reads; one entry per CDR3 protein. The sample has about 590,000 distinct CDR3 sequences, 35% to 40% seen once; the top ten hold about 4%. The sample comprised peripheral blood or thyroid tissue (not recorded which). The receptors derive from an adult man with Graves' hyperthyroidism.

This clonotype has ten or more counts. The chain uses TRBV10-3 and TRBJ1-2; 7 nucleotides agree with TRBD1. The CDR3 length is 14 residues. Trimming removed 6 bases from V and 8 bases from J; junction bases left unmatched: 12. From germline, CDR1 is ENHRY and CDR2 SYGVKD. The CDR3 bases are TGTGCCATCAGAAGAGGTGGGACAGTACAGGGCTACACCTTC. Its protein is CAIRRGGTVQGYTF.

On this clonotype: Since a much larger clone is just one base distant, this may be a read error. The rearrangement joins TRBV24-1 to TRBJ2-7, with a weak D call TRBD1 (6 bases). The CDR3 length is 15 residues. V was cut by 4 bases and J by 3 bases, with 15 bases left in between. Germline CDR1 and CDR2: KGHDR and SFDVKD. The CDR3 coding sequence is TGTGCCACCAGTGAACCGGGTACAGGGATCTACGAGCAGTACTTC. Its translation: CATSEPGTGIYEQYF.

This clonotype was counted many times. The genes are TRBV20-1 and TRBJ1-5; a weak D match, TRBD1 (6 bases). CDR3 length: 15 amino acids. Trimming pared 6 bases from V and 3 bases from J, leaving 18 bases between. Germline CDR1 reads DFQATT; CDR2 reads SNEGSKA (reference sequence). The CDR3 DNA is TGCAGTGCCCTTGCGACAGGATCAAACAATCAGCCCCAGCATTTT. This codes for CSALATGSNNQPQHF.

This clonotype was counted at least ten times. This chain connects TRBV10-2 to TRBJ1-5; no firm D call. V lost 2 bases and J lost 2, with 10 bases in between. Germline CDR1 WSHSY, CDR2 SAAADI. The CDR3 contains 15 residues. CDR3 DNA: TGCGCCAGCAGTGAGACCCGGCAGGGCAATCAGCCCCAGCATTTT. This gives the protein CASSETRQGNQPQHF.

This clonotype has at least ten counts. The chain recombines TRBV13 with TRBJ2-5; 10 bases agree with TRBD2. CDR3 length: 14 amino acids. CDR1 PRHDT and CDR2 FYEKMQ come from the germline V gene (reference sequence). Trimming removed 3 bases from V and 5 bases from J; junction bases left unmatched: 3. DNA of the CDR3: TGTGCCAGCAGCTTTCAAGCGGGGGGGGAGACCCAGTACTTC. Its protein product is CASSFQAGGETQYF. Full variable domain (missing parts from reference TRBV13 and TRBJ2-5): AAGVIQSPRHLIKEKRETATLKCYPIPRHDTVYWYQQGPGQDPQFLISFYEKMQSDKGSIPDRFSAQQFSDYHSELNMSSLELGDSALYFCASSFQAGGETQYFGPGTRLLVL.

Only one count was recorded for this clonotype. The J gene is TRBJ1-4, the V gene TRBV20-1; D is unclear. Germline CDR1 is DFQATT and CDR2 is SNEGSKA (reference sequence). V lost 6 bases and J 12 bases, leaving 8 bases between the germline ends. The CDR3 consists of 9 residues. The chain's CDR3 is CSARGQLFF. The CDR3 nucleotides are TGCAGTGCGCGCGGACAACTGTTTTTT.

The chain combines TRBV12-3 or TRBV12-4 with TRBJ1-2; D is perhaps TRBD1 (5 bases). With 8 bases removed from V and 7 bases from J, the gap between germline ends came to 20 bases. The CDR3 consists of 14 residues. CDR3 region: CASRMGGRPSGYTF. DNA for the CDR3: TGTGCCAGCCGCATGGGGGGACGGCCTAGTGGCTACACCTTC.

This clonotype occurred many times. The CDR3 DNA reads as TGTGCCAGCAGTCCCCGCCAGGGGGGAGCTAACTATGGCTACACCTTC. This codes for CASSPRQGGANYGYTF. The rearrangement links TRBV12-3 or TRBV12-4 to TRBJ1-2; 7 bases map to TRBD1. V was clipped by 5 bases and J by 0 bases; unmatched bases: 9. This CDR3 contains 16 residues.

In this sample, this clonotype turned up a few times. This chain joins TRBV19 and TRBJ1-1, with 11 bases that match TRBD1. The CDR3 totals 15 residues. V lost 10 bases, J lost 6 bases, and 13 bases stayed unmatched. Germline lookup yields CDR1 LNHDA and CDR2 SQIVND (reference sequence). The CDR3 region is CATQALGQGVSEAFF. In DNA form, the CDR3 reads TGTGCCACCCAAGCCTTGGGACAGGGGGTCTCTGAAGCTTTCTTT.

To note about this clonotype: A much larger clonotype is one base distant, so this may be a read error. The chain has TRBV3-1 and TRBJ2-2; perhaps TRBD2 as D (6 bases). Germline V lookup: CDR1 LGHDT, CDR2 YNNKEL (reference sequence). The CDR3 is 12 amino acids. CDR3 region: CASSPGGGELLF. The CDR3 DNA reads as TGTGCCAGCAGCCCAGGTGGCGGGGAGCTGCTTTTT.

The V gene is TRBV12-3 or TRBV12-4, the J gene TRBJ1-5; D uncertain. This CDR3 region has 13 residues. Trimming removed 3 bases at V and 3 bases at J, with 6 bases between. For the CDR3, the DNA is TGTGCCAGCAGTTTCTCCCCCAATCAGCCCCAGCATTTT. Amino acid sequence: CASSFSPNQPQHF.

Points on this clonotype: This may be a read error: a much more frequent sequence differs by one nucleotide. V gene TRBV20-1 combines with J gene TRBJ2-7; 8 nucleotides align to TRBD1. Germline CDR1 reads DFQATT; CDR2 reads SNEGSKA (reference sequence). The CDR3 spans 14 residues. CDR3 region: CSASDQGARYGQYF. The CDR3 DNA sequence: TGCAGTGCTAGTGATCAGGGGGCGAGGTACGGGCAGTACTTC.

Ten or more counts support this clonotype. This CDR3 is CSGRQGSYEQYF. The CDR3, as DNA: TGCAGCGGGAGACAGGGCTCGTACGAGCAGTACTTC. The genes are TRBV29-1 and TRBJ2-7, with 7 bases matching TRBD1. CDR1 and CDR2 from the germline V gene are SQVTM and ANQGSEA. CDR3 size: 12 residues. The trim removed 7 bases at V and 4 bases at J, leaving 7 bases unmatched.

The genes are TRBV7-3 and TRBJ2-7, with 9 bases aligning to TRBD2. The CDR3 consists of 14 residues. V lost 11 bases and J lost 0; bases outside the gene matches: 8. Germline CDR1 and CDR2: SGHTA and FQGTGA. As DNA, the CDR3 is TGTGCCTGCTTGCAGCGGGGGGTCTCCTACGAGCAGTACTTC. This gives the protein CACLQRGVSYEQYF.

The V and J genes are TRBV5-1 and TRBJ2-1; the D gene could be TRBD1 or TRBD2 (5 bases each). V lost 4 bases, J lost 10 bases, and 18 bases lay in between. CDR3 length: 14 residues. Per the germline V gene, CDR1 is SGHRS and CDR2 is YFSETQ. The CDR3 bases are TGCGCCAGCAGCCAAGTTCGGGACCTCTACGAGCAGTTCTTC. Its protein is CASSQVRDLYEQFF.

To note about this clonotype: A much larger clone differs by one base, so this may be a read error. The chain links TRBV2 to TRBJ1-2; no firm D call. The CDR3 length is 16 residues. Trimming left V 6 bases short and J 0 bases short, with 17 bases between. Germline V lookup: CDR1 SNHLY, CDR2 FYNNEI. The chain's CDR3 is CASRRAAADANYGYTF. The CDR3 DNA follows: TGTGCCAGCAGGCGGGCAGCGGCAGACGCTAACTATGGCTACACCTTC.

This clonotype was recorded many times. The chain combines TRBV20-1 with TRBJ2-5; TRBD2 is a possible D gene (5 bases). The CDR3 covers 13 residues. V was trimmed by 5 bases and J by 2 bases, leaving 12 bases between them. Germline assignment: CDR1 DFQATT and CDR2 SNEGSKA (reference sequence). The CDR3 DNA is TGCAGTGCTCGTTTCCCGGGGCAAGAGACCCAGTACTTC. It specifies CSARFPGQETQYF.

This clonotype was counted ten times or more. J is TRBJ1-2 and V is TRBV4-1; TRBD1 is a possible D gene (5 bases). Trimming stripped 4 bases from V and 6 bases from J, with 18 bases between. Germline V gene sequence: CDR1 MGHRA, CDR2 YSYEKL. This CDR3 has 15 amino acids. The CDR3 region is CASSPLLGGNDGYTF. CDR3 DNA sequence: TGCGCCAGCAGCCCCCTTTTGGGGGGGAACGATGGCTACACCTTC.

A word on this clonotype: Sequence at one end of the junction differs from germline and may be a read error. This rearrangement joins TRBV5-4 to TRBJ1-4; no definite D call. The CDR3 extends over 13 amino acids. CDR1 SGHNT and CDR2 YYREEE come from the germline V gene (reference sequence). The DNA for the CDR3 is TGTGCCAGCAGCTTCCCGGGGAATGAAGAACTGTTTTTT. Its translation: CASSFPGNEELFF.

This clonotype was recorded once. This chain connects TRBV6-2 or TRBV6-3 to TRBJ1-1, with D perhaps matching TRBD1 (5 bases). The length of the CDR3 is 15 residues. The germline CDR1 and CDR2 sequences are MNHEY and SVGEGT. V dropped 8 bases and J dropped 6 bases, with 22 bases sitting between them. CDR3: CASGEGLGVNAEAFF. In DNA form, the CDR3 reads TGTGCCAGCGGTGAAGGTTTGGGGGTTAACGCTGAAGCTTTCTTT.

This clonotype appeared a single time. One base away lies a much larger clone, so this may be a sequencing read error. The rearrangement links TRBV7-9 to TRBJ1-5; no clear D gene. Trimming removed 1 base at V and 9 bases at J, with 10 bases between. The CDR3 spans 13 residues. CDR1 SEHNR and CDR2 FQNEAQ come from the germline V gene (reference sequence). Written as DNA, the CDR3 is TGTGCCAGCAGCTTAGACATCGATCGGCCCCAGCATTTT. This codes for CASSLDIDRPQHF.

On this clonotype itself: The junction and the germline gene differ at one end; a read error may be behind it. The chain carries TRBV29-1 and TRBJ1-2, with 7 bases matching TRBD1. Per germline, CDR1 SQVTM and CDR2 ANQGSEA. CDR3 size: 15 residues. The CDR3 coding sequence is TGTAGCGCGGACCGAGCAGGGACAGTTAACTATGGCTACACCTTC. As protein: CSADRAGTVNYGYTF. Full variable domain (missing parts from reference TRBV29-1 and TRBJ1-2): SAVISQKPSRDICQRGTSLTIQCQVDSQVTMMFWYRQQPGQSLTLIATANQGSEATYESGFVIDKFPISRPNLTFSTLTVSNMSPEDSSIYLCSADRAGTVNYGYTFGSGTRLTVV.

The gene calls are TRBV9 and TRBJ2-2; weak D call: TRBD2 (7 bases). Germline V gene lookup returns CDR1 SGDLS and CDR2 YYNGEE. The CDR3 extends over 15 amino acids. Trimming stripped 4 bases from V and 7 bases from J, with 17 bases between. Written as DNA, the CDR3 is TGTGCCAGCAGCAACCCCGCGGGGGCCGGCGGGGAGCTGTTTTTT. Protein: CASSNPAGAGGELFF.

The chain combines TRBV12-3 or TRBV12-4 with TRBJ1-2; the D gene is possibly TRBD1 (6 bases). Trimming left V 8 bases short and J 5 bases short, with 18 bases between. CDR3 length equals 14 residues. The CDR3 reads CASGPDSSGYGYTF. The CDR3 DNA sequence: TGTGCCAGCGGCCCGGACAGTAGCGGTTATGGCTACACCTTC.

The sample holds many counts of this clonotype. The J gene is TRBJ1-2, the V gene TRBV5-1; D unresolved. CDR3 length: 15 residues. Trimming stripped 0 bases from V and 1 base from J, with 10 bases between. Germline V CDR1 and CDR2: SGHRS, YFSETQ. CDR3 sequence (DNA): TGCGCCAGCAGCTTGGATTGGCAGGTTAACTATGGCTACACCTTC. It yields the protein CASSLDWQVNYGYTF.

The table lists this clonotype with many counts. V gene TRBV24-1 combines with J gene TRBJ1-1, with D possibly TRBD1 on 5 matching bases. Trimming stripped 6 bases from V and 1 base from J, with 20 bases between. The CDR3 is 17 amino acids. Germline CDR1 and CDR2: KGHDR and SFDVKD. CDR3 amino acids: CATSPGGGGSWNTEAFF. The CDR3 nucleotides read TGTGCCACCAGTCCTGGGGGTGGGGGGTCATGGAACACTGAAGCTTTCTTT.